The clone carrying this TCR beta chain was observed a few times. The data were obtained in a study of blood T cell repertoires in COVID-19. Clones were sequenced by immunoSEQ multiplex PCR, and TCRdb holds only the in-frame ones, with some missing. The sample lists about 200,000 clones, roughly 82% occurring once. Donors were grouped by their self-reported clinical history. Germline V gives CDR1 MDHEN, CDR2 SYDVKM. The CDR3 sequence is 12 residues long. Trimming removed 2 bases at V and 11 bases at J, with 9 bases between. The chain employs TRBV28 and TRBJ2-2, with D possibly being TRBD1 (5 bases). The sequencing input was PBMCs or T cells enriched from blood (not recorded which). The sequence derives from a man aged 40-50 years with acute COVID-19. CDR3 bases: TGTGCCAGCAGTTTAAGACAGACAGAGCTGTTTTTT. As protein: CASSLRQTELFF.